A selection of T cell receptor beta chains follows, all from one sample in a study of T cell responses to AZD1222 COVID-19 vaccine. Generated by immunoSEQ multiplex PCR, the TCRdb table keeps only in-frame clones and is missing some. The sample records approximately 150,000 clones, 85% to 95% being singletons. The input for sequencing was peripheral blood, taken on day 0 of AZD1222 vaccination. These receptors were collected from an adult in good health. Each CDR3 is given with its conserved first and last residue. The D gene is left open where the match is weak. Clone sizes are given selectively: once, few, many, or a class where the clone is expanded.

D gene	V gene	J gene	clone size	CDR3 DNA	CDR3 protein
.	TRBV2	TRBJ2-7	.	TGTGCCAGCAGTGTACCCTCGGGACCCCGTCTTTTC	CASSVPSGPRLF
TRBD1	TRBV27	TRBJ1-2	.	TGTGCCAGCAGTTCTGGACAGGGGGCCTATGGCTACACCTTC	CASSSGQGAYGYTF
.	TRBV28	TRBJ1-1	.	TGTGCCCACGGGGGGAACACTGAAGCTTTCTTT	CAHGGNTEAFF
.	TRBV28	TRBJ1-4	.	TGTGCCAGCAGTTTTGGGGGGTCAGCTAATGAAAAACTGTTTTTT	CASSFGGSANEKLFF
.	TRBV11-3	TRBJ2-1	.	TGTGCCAGCAGCCGCCTCAGGTCTCCCTCCTACAATGAGCAGTTCTTC	CASSRLRSPSYNEQFF
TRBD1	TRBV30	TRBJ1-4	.	TGTGCCGGATCTCTACAGGGGACAACTAATGAAAAACTGTTTTTT	CAGSLQGTTNEKLFF
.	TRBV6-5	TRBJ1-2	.	TGTGCCAGCAGTTACGTAGGGGGGGCGATCTATGGCTACACCTTC	CASSYVGGAIYGYTF
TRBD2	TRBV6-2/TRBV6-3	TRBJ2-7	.	TGTGCCAGCAGTTCAGGACTAGCGGAGGATTACGAGCAGTACTTC	CASSSGLAEDYEQYF
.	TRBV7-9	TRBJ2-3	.	TGTGCCAGCAGCCCGACGGGAAGGGCAGATACGCAGTATTTT	CASSPTGRADTQYF
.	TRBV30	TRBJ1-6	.	TGTGCTGGAAGGGCCGGAACTCTTGATAATTCACCCCTCCACTTT	CAGRAGTLDNSPLHF
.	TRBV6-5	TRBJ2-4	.	TGTGCCAGCACAGGACAGAGACTAGCCAAAAACATTCAGTACTTC	CASTGQRLAKNIQYF
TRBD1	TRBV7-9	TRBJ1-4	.	TGTGCCAGCAGCTTCGGACAGGGGGCGGGTGAAAAACTGTTTTTT	CASSFGQGAGEKLFF
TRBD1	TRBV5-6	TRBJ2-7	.	TGTGCCAGCAGCCCGAGCGTGAGGGGGCGAGACGAGCAGTACTTC	CASSPSVRGRDEQYF
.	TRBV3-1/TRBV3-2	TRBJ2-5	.	TGTGCCAGCAGCCAAGTCCGGGAGACCCAGTACTTC	CASSQVRETQYF
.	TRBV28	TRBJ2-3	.	TGTGCCAGCAGTCTCCGGACCCACGGAGGCACAGATACGCAGTATTTT	CASSLRTHGGTDTQYF
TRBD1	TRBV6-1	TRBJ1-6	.	TGTGCCAGCAGTGAGTACGGGACAGGGATGGATTCACCCCTCCACTTT	CASSEYGTGMDSPLHF
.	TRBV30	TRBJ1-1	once	TGTGCCTGGAGTGTAATAGGGAACACTGAAGCTTTCTTT	CAWSVIGNTEAFF
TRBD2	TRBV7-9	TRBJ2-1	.	TGTGCCAGCAGCCCTTTGCTAGCGGGAGCTGGCAATGAGCAGTTCTTC	CASSPLLAGAGNEQFF
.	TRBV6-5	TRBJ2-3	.	TGTGCCAGCAGGAAACTCAGGGGGGGCACAGATACGCAGTATTTT	CASRKLRGGTDTQYF
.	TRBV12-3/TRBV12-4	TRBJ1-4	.	TGTGCCAGCACCGCCCTAGCTAATGAAAAACTGTTTTTT	CASTALANEKLFF
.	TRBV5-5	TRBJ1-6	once	TGTGCCAGCAGCAACGAGGGGGGAAATTCACCCCTCCACTTT	CASSNEGGNSPLHF
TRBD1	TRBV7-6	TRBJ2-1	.	TGTGCCAGCAGCTTGGAGGACAGGGCGCCGCACAATGAGCAGTTCTTC	CASSLEDRAPHNEQFF
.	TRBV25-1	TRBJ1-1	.	TGTGCCAGCAGTGGGAACACTGAAGCTTTCTTT	CASSGNTEAFF
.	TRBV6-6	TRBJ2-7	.	TGTGCCAGCAAGGGGGCCTACGAGCAGTACTTC	CASKGAYEQYF
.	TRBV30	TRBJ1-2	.	TGTGCCGGGCCCGGACAAGGGGCTAACTATGGCTACACCTTC	CAGPGQGANYGYTF
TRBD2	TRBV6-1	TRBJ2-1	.	TGTGCCAGCAGTGGCCAGTCGGGGGGATCCTACAATGAGCAGTTCTTC	CASSGQSGGSYNEQFF
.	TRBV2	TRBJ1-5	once	TGTGCCAGCAGTGCGGGGCAGCCCCAGCATTTT	CASSAGQPQHF
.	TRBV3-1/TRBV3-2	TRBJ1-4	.	TGTGCCAGCAGCCATGCGGACAGCAACCCGTTTTTT	CASSHADSNPFF
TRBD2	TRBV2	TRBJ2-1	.	TGTGCCAGCAGTGAAGCACCTAGCGGGGGGGCCTGGGAGCAGTTCTTC	CASSEAPSGGAWEQFF
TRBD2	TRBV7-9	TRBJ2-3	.	TGTGCCAGCAGCTTACAGCGAGGACTAGCGGGAGTCAACACAGATACGCAGTATTTT	CASSLQRGLAGVNTDTQYF
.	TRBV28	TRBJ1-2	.	TGTGCCAGCAGTCAGAGCTATGGCTACACCTTC	CASSQSYGYTF
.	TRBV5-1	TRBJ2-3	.	TGCGCCAGCAGCTTGGCCTACGGGAGAAAAGGAGATACGCAGTATTTT	CASSLAYGRKGDTQYF
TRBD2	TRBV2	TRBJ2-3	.	TGTGCCAGCAGTGAAGGTAGCGGGGGGGCCGGTGCGCAGTATTTT	CASSEGSGGAGAQYF
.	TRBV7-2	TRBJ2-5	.	TGTGCCAGCAGCTTAGTTATGGGCCTAAGGGAAGAGACCCAGTACTTC	CASSLVMGLREETQYF